Below, 29 T cell receptor beta chains from the same sample are listed, as sequenced in a study of CD4 T cells in relation to SARS-CoV-2 and coronaviruses. Sequenced by immunoSEQ multiplex PCR; TCRdb stores in-frame clones only, minus some. The sample records tens of thousands of clones, around nine tenths being singletons. Sequencing was performed on memory CD4+ T cells from PBMCs. These receptors all come from an adult with COVID-19.

The chain recombines TRBV6-5 with TRBJ2-2; no reliable D call. The V and J ends lost 2 bases and 7 bases respectively, with 8 bases between them. CDR1 is MNHEY, CDR2 SVGAGI, per germline. This CDR3 has 13 residues. CDR3 loop: CASSYRQRGELFF. For the CDR3, the DNA is TGTGCCAGCAGTTACCGTCAGCGCGGGGAGCTGTTTTTT.

This clone appeared a few times. The gene calls are TRBV28 and TRBJ1-1; D uncertain. The CDR3 contains 14 residues. Germline CDR1 is MDHEN and CDR2 is SYDVKM. The V and J ends lost 6 bases and 4 bases respectively, with 15 bases between them. DNA of the CDR3: TGTGCCAGCAGACCCCGGGAACCGGTCACTGAAGCTTTCTTT. Amino acids: CASRPREPVTEAFF.

This sequence joins TRBV5-1 and TRBJ1-1; 9 nucleotides match TRBD1. Germline trimming cut 4 bases from V and 2 bases from J; bases unmatched to any gene: 3. Germline CDR1 SGHRS, CDR2 YFSETQ. The CDR3 loop spans 14 amino acids. DNA of the CDR3: TGCGCCAGCAGCGGACAGGGGATCAACACTGAAGCTTTCTTT. It is translated as CASSGQGINTEAFF.

A single count supports this clone. The rearrangement links TRBV15 to TRBJ1-4; a possible D gene is TRBD1 (6 bases). V lost 4 bases, J lost 6 bases, and 9 bases lay in between. CDR3 length: 13 residues. Germline V gene data show CDR1 as LNHNV and CDR2 as YYDKDF (reference sequence). This CDR3 reads CATSNAGDEKLFF. CDR3 nucleotide sequence: TGTGCCACCAGCAATGCAGGGGATGAAAAACTGTTTTTT.

Regarding this clone: The identical CDR3 is also encoded by other nucleotide sequences in the sample. The CDR3 nucleotides read TGCGCCAGCAGCTTGCAGGGAGAGCAGTACTTC. Its translation: CASSLQGEQYF. This chain connects TRBV5-1 to TRBJ2-7; a possible D gene is TRBD1 (5 bases). Germline CDR1 SGHRS, CDR2 YFSETQ. V was pared by 1 base and J by 7 bases, with 6 bases between. The CDR3 consists of 11 residues.

The CDR3: CASSGGAGVHGYTF. The CDR3 DNA sequence: TGTGCCAGCAGCGGGGGTGCAGGGGTCCATGGCTACACCTTC. The gene calls are TRBV25-1 and TRBJ1-2, with D perhaps TRBD1 (6 bases). V was cut by 6 bases and J by 6 bases, with 17 bases left in between. Germline V gene data show CDR1 as MGHDK and CDR2 as SYGVNS. The CDR3 spans 14 residues.

The V gene is TRBV5-6, the J gene TRBJ2-2; 13 bases are shared with TRBD2. The CDR3 spans 16 residues. J gave up 7 bases and V 4 bases, and 7 bases lay outside the gene matches. CDR1 and CDR2 from the germline V gene are SGHDT and YYEEEE. CDR3 protein: CASSRIRTSGGGELFF. The CDR3 nucleotides read TGTGCCAGCAGCCGAATTCGGACTAGCGGGGGCGGGGAGCTGTTTTTT.

This chain uses TRBV2 with TRBJ2-5; 12 bases are a match to TRBD2. The CDR3 covers 15 residues. Germline lookup yields CDR1 SNHLY and CDR2 FYNNEI. Trimming removed 5 bases from V and 1 base from J; junction bases left unmatched: 2. The CDR3 DNA sequence: TGTGCCAGCAGTTCTAGCGGGGGGGGCCAAGAGACCCAGTACTTC. It specifies CASSSSGGGQETQYF.

This clone appeared once. The gene calls are TRBV7-9 and TRBJ2-7; no reliable D call. The V end was cut by 8 bases, the J end by 2 bases, with 16 bases between. The germline CDR1 and CDR2 sequences are SEHNR and FQNEAQ (reference sequence). CDR3 size: 14 residues. This CDR3 is CASVPTDGPYEQYF. CDR3 sequence (DNA): TGTGCCAGCGTACCAACGGACGGCCCCTACGAGCAGTACTTC.

The genes are TRBV25-1 and TRBJ1-1; possible D gene TRBD1, 6 bases. CDR1 and CDR2 from the germline V gene are MGHDK and SYGVNS. The length of the CDR3 is 15 residues. V shed 1 base and J shed 5 bases, with 14 bases lying between them. The CDR3 is CASSESAGVKTEAFF. CDR3 in DNA: TGTGCCAGCAGTGAATCGGCAGGGGTAAAGACTGAAGCTTTCTTT.

J is TRBJ1-2 and V is TRBV28, with 7 bases identical to TRBD1. In germline, CDR1 is MDHEN, CDR2 SYDVKM. The CDR3 runs to 17 residues. Unmatched junction bases numbered 16, after V lost 5 bases and J lost 4 bases. CDR3 protein: CASSRPGTEFFFYGYTF. CDR3 in DNA: TGTGCCAGCAGTCGTCCCGGGACAGAATTTTTCTTCTATGGCTACACCTTC.

The chain employs TRBV5-6 and TRBJ2-5, with 11 bases lining up with TRBD2. Losses at the gene ends were 6 bases for V and 5 bases for J; bases not matched to a gene: 6. The CDR3 is made up of 14 amino acids. Per the germline V gene, CDR1 is SGHDT and CDR2 is YYEEEE. The DNA of the CDR3 is TGTGCCAGCACCATTAGCGGGGGGGCGGAGACCCAGTACTTC. It encodes CASTISGGAETQYF.

This chain uses TRBV19 with TRBJ2-5; D possibly corresponds to TRBD2 (6 bases). The CDR3 has 14 residues. Trimming shortened V by 5 bases and J by 7 bases, and 17 bases separated the two germline ends. Germline V gene data show CDR1 as LNHDA and CDR2 as SQIVND (reference sequence). CDR3 nucleotide sequence: TGTGCCAGTAGTTCGGACACCGGAGGGAGGACCCAGTACTTC. This codes for CASSSDTGGRTQYF.

The chain joins TRBV7-2 to TRBJ2-7; either TRBD1 or TRBD2 may fit D (5 bases each). Trimming pared 1 base from V and 2 bases from J, leaving 9 bases between. The germline gives CDR1 SGHTA, CDR2 FQGNSA. The CDR3 sequence is 14 residues long. The CDR3 reads CASSLGGIPYEQYF. CDR3 DNA: TGTGCCAGCAGCTTAGGGGGGATCCCCTACGAGCAGTACTTC.

The chain links TRBV11-1 to TRBJ1-6, with 7 bases fitting TRBD1. Germline V lookup: CDR1 SGHAT, CDR2 FQDESV (reference sequence). The CDR3 runs 16 residues. With V trimmed by 5 bases and J by 10 bases, 14 bases remained unmatched. The CDR3 protein is CASSTQQGEGTSPLHF. The CDR3 coding sequence is TGTGCCAGCAGCACTCAGCAGGGGGAAGGGACGTCACCCCTCCACTTT.

The chain combines TRBV15 with TRBJ1-5, with a tentative D call TRBD1 (6 bases). CDR1 and CDR2 (germline): LNHNV, YYDKDF (reference sequence). The CDR3 consists of 16 residues. Deletions cut 1 base from V and 3 bases from J, with 13 bases between. The chain's CDR3 is CATSRGRGADNQPQHF. As DNA, the CDR3 is TGTGCCACCAGCAGAGGAAGGGGGGCTGACAATCAGCCCCAGCATTTT.

In its sample, this clone was seen once. J is TRBJ2-5 and V is TRBV6-5; D is unresolved. V was pared by 3 bases and J by 6 bases, with 5 bases between. The CDR3 is 11 residues long. Germline CDR1 is MNHEY and CDR2 is SVGAGI. The CDR3 is CASSYLQTQYF. As DNA, the CDR3 is TGTGCCAGCAGTTATTTACAGACCCAGTACTTC.

This chain uses TRBV5-4 with TRBJ2-2; D is uncertain. Germline-derived CDR1 and CDR2 are SGHNT and YYREEE (reference sequence). The CDR3 has 11 amino acids. V was cut by 4 bases and J by 6 bases, with 4 bases left in between. CDR3 loop: CASSLSGELFF. In nucleotides, the CDR3 is TGTGCCAGCAGCCTATCCGGGGAGCTGTTTTTT.

The chain is built from TRBV2 and TRBJ1-4; 7 bases match TRBD1. J lost 0 bases, V lost 6 bases, and 7 bases had no gene match. CDR1 SNHLY and CDR2 FYNNEI come from the germline V gene. The CDR3 totals 16 residues. The DNA of the CDR3 is TGTGCCAGCAGAGCTACAGGGGCGACAACTAATGAAAAACTGTTTTTT. Amino acids: CASRATGATTNEKLFF. The complete variable domain, with remaining parts taken from reference TRBV2 and TRBJ1-4, reads EPEVTQTPSHQVTQMGQEVILRCVPISNHLYFYWYRQILGQKVEFLVSFYNNEISEKSEIFDDQFSVERPDGSNFTLKIRSTKLEDSAMYFCASRATGATTNEKLFFGSGTQLSVL.

The V call is TRBV6-5, the J call TRBJ2-2, with a tentative D call TRBD1 (6 bases). The CDR3 contains 15 residues. The V end lost 5 bases, the J end lost 0 bases, and 10 bases lay between the germline ends. CDR1 and CDR2 from the germline V gene are MNHEY and SVGAGI. CDR3 DNA: TGTGCCAGCAGTCTTTGGACAGCGAACACCGGGGAGCTGTTTTTT. Translating gives CASSLWTANTGELFF.

This chain connects TRBV19 to TRBJ2-2, with 9 bases fitting TRBD1. Trimming removed 4 bases from V and 7 bases from J; junction bases left unmatched: 13. The CDR3 runs 17 residues. CDR1 and CDR2 (germline): LNHDA, SQIVND (reference sequence). CDR3 protein: CASSTPPGTGPDGELFF. In nucleotides, the CDR3 is TGTGCCAGTAGTACTCCCCCCGGGACAGGGCCGGACGGGGAGCTGTTTTTT.

The chain recombines TRBV6-5 with TRBJ2-5; 8 nucleotides line up with TRBD2. There are 15 residues in the CDR3. After removal of 5 bases from V and 2 bases from J, the junction contained 7 bases not matched to a gene. The germline gives CDR1 MNHEY, CDR2 SVGAGI. CDR3 protein: CASSPRGRRQETQYF. Written as DNA, the CDR3 is TGTGCCAGCAGTCCGCGCGGGAGGCGACAAGAGACCCAGTACTTC.

The chain couples TRBV7-2 to TRBJ1-5; 8 bases fit TRBD1. CDR1 is SGHTA, CDR2 FQGNSA, per germline. Trimming at V came to 5 bases and at J to 2 bases, leaving 2 bases not matched to a gene. The CDR3 is 14 residues long. CDR3 nucleotides: TGTGCCAGCAGCGGGGGACAGGGCAATCAGCCCCAGCATTTT. Translation gives CASSGGQGNQPQHF.

The rearrangement uses TRBV11-3 and TRBJ2-4; 9 bases are shared with TRBD2. The CDR3 extends over 14 amino acids. V was clipped by 4 bases and J by 9 bases; unmatched bases: 7. Germline V CDR1 and CDR2: SGHNT, YENEEA. CDR3 loop: CASSSAGGIGIQYF. The CDR3 nucleotides read TGTGCCAGCAGCTCAGCGGGGGGAATAGGCATTCAGTACTTC.

This clone was seen just once. V usage is TRBV6-5 and J usage is TRBJ1-1, with TRBD1 matching over 9 bases. Germline loops: CDR1 MNHEY, CDR2 SVGAGI. V shed 10 bases, J shed 6 bases, and the junction held 6 bases outside the gene matches. CDR3 length: 12 residues. The CDR3 DNA reads TGTGCCACCCACAGGGGGCTCCCTGAAGCTTTCTTT. Its protein is CATHRGLPEAFF.

This chain uses TRBV5-1 with TRBJ2-1; D is ambiguous. The CDR3 is 13 residues long. Per the germline V gene, CDR1 is SGHRS and CDR2 is YFSETQ. Trimming removed 5 bases from V and 4 bases from J, with 10 bases in between. CDR3 in DNA: TGCGCCAGCAGGTGGCAGGAGTACAATGAGCAGTTCTTC. This translates into CASRWQEYNEQFF.

This clone was found a few times. The V and J genes are TRBV6-2 or TRBV6-3 and TRBJ1-1; 7 positions match TRBD1. This CDR3 comprises 15 residues. With V trimmed by 5 bases and J by 1 base, 7 bases remained unmatched. The V gene's germline CDR1 is MNHEY and CDR2 SVGEGT. The CDR3 protein is CASSDPTGRNTEAFF. The CDR3 bases are TGTGCCAGCAGTGACCCGACAGGGAGGAACACTGAAGCTTTCTTT.

This clone was seen a few times. The rearrangement links TRBV5-1 to TRBJ1-6, with D hard to call. There are 13 residues in the CDR3. CDR1 is SGHRS, CDR2 YFSETQ, per germline. V was cut by 4 bases and J by 7 bases, with 9 bases left in between. As DNA, the CDR3 is TGCGCCAGCAGCAAGTTACAGAATTCACCCCTCCACTTT. Amino acid sequence: CASSKLQNSPLHF.

The chain couples TRBV25-1 to TRBJ1-3; 10 nucleotides agree with TRBD1. Trimming removed 4 bases from V and 2 bases from J; junction bases left unmatched: 2. The CDR3 spans 15 residues. Germline-derived CDR1 and CDR2 are MGHDK and SYGVNS. The CDR3: CASSAGTGAGNTIYF. The DNA for the CDR3 is TGTGCCAGCAGTGCCGGGACAGGGGCTGGAAACACCATATATTTT.